A selection of T cell receptor beta chains follows, all from one sample in a study of blood T cell repertoires in COVID-19. Method: immunoSEQ multiplex PCR; TCRdb's copy keeps in-frame clones and lacks some. Of approximately 65,000 clones listed, 89% are singletons. The sequencing sample was made of peripheral blood. These receptors originate from a woman aged 50 to 60 with active COVID-19. Each CDR3 is given with its conserved first and last residue. D genes are given only for firm matches. Only some rows state a clone size, as once, few, many or a class for expanded clones.

TRBV6-5	TRBD1	NA	TRBJ2-1	TGTGCCAGCAGTCCCGGGACAGGGGAGTGGGGTGAGCAGTTCTTC	CASSPGTGEWGEQFF
TRBV11-3	TRBD1	few	TRBJ2-3	TGTGCCAGCAGCTTAGGACAGGGGCCCCCTGCAGATACGCAGTATTTT	CASSLGQGPPADTQYF
TRBV20-1	NA	NA	TRBJ2-7	TGCAGTGCTAGTGGGTGGCGGGATGCCCCCTACGAGCAGTACTTC	CSASGWRDAPYEQYF
TRBV15	NA	NA	TRBJ2-1	TGTGCCACCAGTCAGCGGTACAATGAGCAGTTCTTC	CATSQRYNEQFF
TRBV18	TRBD1	NA	TRBJ2-2	TGTGCCAGCTCACCCCGGACAGGGAACACCGGGGAGCTGTTTTTT	CASSPRTGNTGELFF
TRBV6-5	NA	NA	TRBJ1-1	TGTGCCAGCAGCCAGGCGGGGGGCGCTGAAGCTTTCTTT	CASSQAGGAEAFF
TRBV10-3	TRBD2	NA	TRBJ2-4	TGTGCCATCAGTGAGCTGAAATTTGGGGGGGTTCGGTACTTC	CAISELKFGGVRYF
TRBV3-1/TRBV3-2	TRBD2	NA	TRBJ2-3	TGTGCCAGCAGCCCCAGCGGGAGCGGCCTTACGCAGTATTTT	CASSPSGSGLTQYF
TRBV15	NA	NA	TRBJ2-5	TGTGCCACCAGCATAGACTCCAGGGGCAAGACCCAGTACTTC	CATSIDSRGKTQYF
TRBV6-6	NA	NA	TRBJ1-2	TGTGCCAGCAGTGCTCGGCCCGACTGGGGGGATTTTGGCTACACCTTC	CASSARPDWGDFGYTF
TRBV29-1	TRBD2	NA	TRBJ2-1	TGCAGCGTTGACACGGGTAGCGGGGGGGGAAATGAGCAGTTCTTC	CSVDTGSGGGNEQFF
TRBV30	NA	NA	TRBJ1-1	TGTGCCTGGAGACGCCCGGGACTCAGTACCACTGAAGCTTTCTTT	CAWRRPGLSTTEAFF
TRBV19	NA	NA	TRBJ2-7	TGTGCCAGTAGTCTGGGCAGCGAGCAGTACTTC	CASSLGSEQYF